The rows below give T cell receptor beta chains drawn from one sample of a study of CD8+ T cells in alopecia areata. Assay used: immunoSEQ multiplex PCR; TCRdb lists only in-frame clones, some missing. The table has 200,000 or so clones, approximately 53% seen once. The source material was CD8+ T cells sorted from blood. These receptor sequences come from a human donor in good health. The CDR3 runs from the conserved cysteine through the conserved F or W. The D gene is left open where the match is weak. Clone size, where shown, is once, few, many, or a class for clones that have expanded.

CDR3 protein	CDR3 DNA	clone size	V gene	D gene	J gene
CASSLQAMNTEAFF	TGTGCCAGCAGTCTCCAGGCCATGAACACTGAAGCTTTCTTT	few	TRBV7-9	-	TRBJ1-1
CASSALGGGGTEAFF	TGTGCCAGCAGTGCTCTGGGGGGCGGCGGCACTGAAGCTTTCTTT	-	TRBV6-1	-	TRBJ1-1
CASSLKTSIMNTEAFF	TGTGCCAGCAGCTTAAAAACCTCAATTATGAACACTGAAGCTTTCTTT	-	TRBV7-3	-	TRBJ1-1
CASSHAGNPGEKLFF	TGCGCCAGCAGCCACGCAGGGAATCCGGGAGAAAAACTGTTTTTT	few	TRBV4-1	-	TRBJ1-4
CSVEDRRQPTTNYGYTF	TGCAGCGTTGAAGATCGACGACAGCCTACCACTAACTATGGCTACACCTTC	few	TRBV29-1	-	TRBJ1-2
CASSEQVNYGYTF	TGTGCCAGCAGTGAGCAGGTTAACTATGGCTACACCTTC	-	TRBV25-1	-	TRBJ1-2
CASSELTAVGEQYF	TGTGCCAGCAGTGAACTGACGGCGGTTGGCGAGCAGTACTTC	-	TRBV25-1	-	TRBJ2-7
CSVVSEMGEKLFF	TGCAGCGTTGTCAGTGAAATGGGGGAAAAACTGTTTTTT	-	TRBV29-1	-	TRBJ1-4
CASSTAPDASYGYTF	TGTGCCAGTAGTACTGCCCCGGACGCGTCCTATGGCTACACCTTC	-	TRBV19	-	TRBJ1-2
CASSLSTAAPAGYTF	TGTGCCAGTAGTCTATCGACCGCGGCTCCTGCTGGCTACACCTTC	few	TRBV19	-	TRBJ1-2
CASSLEQGDEQYF	TGCGCCAGCAGCTTGGAACAGGGGGACGAGCAGTACTTC	-	TRBV5-1	TRBD1	TRBJ2-7
CASSQDWGLADNEQFF	TGTGCCAGCAGCCAAGATTGGGGACTGGCGGACAATGAGCAGTTCTTC	few	TRBV14	-	TRBJ2-1
CASSTGAGGYTF	TGTGCCAGCAGTACCGGGGCGGGTGGCTACACCTTC	-	TRBV25-1	-	TRBJ1-2
CASSPTDYSNQPQHF	TGTGCCAGTAGTCCGACAGATTATAGCAATCAGCCCCAGCATTTT	-	TRBV19	-	TRBJ1-5
CASSQVSGGYGYTF	TGCGCCAGCAGCCAAGTTTCAGGGGGCTATGGCTACACCTTC	-	TRBV4-1	TRBD1	TRBJ1-2
CASSLRDSYEQYF	TGTGCCAGCAGCTTGAGGGACTCCTACGAGCAGTACTTC	-	TRBV5-4	-	TRBJ2-7
CASSLEATTNEKLFF	TGTGCCAGCAGCTTAGAGGCGACAACTAATGAAAAACTGTTTTTT	few	TRBV11-2	-	TRBJ1-4
CSVLWGTYEQYF	TGCAGCGTCCTGTGGGGCACCTACGAGCAGTACTTC	-	TRBV29-1	-	TRBJ2-7
CASSLGNYEQYF	TGTGCCAGCAGTTTGGGCAACTACGAGCAGTACTTC	-	TRBV6-6	-	TRBJ2-7
CASSSLAGGRSGELFF	TGTGCCAGCAGCTCCCTAGCGGGGGGGAGGTCCGGGGAGCTGTTTTTT	few	TRBV11-2	TRBD2	TRBJ2-2
CASSDGQGAYNEQFF	TGTGCCAGCAGTGATGGGCAGGGGGCGTACAATGAGCAGTTCTTC	-	TRBV2	TRBD1	TRBJ2-1
CASRPLIKETQYF	TGTGCCAGCAGACCCTTAATCAAAGAGACCCAGTACTTC	-	TRBV27	-	TRBJ2-5
CASSLGEVGYTF	TGTGCCAGCAGCTTAGGGGAAGTTGGCTACACCTTC	-	TRBV5-8	-	TRBJ1-2
CASSLESQGRYEQYF	TGTGCCAGCAGCTTAGAATCGCAGGGTCGCTACGAGCAGTACTTC	-	TRBV7-9	-	TRBJ2-7
CASSIRQVTYGYTF	TGTGCCAGTAGTATTCGACAGGTGACCTATGGCTACACCTTC	few	TRBV19	-	TRBJ1-2
CASSQDLAAFPADTQYF	TGTGCCAGCAGCCAGGATCTAGCGGCCTTCCCTGCAGATACGCAGTATTTT	-	TRBV4-2	TRBD2	TRBJ2-3
CAWSRQGDEQFF	TGTGCCTGGAGTCGCCAGGGCGATGAGCAGTTCTTC	-	TRBV30	-	TRBJ2-1
CASSSTRQGRTASYNEQFF	TGTGCCAGCAGCTCAACCAGACAGGGGCGAACGGCCTCCTACAATGAGCAGTTCTTC	few	TRBV7-9	TRBD1	TRBJ2-1
CATSAGETQYF	TGTGCCACCTCTGCCGGGGAGACCCAGTACTTC	-	TRBV25-1	-	TRBJ2-5